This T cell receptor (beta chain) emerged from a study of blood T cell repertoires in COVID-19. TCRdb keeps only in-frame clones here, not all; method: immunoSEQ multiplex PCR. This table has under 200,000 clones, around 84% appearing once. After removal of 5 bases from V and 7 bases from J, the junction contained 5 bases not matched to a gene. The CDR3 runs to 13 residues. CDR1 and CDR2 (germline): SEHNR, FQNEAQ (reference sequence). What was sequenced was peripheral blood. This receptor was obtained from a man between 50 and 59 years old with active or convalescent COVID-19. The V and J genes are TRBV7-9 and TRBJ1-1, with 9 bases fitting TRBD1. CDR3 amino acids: CASSGTGIGEAFF. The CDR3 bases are TGTGCCAGCAGCGGGACAGGGATAGGTGAAGCTTTCTTT.